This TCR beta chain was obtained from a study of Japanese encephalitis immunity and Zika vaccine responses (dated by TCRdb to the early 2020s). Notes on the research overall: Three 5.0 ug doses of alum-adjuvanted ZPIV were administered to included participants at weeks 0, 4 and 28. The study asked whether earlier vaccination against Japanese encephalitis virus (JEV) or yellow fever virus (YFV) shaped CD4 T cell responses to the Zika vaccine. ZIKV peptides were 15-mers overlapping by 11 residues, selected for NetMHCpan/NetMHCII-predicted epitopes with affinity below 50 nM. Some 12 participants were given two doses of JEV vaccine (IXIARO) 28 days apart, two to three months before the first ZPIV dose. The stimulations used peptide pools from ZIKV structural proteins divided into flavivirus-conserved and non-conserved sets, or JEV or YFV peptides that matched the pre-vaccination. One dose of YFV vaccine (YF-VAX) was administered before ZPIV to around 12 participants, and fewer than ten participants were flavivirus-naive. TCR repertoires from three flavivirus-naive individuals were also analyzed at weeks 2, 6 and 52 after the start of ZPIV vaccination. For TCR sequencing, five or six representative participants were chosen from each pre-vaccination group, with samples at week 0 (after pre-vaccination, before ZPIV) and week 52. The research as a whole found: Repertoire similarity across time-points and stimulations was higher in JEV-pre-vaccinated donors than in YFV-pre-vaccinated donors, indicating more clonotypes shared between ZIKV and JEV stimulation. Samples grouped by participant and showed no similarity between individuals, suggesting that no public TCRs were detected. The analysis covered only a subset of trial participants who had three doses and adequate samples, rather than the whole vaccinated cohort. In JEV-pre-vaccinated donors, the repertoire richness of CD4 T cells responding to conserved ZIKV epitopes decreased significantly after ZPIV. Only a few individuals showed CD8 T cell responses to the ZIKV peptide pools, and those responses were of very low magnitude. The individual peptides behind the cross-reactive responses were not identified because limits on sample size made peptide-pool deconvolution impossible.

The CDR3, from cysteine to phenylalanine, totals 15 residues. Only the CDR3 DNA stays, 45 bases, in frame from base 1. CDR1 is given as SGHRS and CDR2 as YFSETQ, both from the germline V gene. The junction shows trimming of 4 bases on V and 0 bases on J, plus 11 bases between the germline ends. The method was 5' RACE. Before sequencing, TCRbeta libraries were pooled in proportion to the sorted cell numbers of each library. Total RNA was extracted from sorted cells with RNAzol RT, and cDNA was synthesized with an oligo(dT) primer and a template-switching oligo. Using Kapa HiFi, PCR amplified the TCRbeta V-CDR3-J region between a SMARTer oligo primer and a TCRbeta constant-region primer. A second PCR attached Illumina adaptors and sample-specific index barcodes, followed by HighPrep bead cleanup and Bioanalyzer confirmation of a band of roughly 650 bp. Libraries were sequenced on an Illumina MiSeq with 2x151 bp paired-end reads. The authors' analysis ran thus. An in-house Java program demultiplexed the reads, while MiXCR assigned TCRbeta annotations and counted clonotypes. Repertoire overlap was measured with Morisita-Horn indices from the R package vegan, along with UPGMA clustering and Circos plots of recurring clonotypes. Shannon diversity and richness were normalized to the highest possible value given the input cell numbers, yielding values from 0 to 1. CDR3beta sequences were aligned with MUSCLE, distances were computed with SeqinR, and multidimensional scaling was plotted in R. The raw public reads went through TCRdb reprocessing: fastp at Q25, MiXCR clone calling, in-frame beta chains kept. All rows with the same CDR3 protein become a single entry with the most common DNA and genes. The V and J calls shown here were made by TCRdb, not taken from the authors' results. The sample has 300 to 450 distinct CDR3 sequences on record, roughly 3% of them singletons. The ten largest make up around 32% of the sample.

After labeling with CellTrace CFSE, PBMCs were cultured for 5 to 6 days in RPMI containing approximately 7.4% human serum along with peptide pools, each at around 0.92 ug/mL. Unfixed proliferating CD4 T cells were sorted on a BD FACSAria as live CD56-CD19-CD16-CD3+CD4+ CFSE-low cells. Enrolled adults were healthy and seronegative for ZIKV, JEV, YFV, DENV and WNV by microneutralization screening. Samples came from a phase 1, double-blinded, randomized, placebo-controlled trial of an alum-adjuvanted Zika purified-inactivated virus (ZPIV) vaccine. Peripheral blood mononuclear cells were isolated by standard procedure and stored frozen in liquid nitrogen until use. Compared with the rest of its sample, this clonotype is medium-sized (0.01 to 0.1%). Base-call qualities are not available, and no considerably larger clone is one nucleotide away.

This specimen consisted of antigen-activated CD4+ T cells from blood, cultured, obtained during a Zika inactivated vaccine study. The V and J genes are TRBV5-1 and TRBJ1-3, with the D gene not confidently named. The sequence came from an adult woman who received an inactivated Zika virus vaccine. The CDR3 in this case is CASSPPETSGNTIYF. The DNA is TGCGCCAGCAGCCCCCCGGAGACCTCTGGAAACACCATATATTTT.